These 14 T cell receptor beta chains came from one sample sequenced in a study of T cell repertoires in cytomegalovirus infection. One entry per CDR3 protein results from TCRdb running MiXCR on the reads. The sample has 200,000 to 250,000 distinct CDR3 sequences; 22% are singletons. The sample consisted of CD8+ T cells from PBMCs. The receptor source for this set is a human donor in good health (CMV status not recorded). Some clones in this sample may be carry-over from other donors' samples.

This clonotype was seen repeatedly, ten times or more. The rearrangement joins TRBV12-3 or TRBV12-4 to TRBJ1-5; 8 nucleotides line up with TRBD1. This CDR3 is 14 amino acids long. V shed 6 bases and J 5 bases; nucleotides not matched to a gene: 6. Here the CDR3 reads CASSPGQGYQPQHF. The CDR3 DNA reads TGTGCCAGCAGCCCTGGACAGGGATATCAGCCCCAGCATTTT.

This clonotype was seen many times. The CDR3 spells CASSPGTVNTGELFF. DNA for the CDR3: TGTGCCAGCAGTCCCGGGACAGTCAACACCGGGGAGCTGTTTTTT. This rearrangement joins TRBV6-1 to TRBJ2-2; the match to TRBD1 covers 7 bases. This CDR3 is 15 amino acids long. Trimming removed 5 bases from V and 2 bases from J; junction bases left unmatched: 5. From germline, CDR1 is MNHNS and CDR2 SASEGT.

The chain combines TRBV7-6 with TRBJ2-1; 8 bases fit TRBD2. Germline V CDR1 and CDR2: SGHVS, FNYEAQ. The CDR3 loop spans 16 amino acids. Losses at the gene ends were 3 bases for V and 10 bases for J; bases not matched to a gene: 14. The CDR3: CASSFGPGGTHGEQFF. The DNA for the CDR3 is TGTGCCAGCAGCTTCGGCCCGGGGGGGACCCACGGGGAGCAGTTCTTC.

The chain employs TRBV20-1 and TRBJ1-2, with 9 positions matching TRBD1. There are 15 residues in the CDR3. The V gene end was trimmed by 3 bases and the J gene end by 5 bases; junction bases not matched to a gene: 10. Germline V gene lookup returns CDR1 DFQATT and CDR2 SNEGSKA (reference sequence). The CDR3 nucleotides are TGCAGTGCTAGTTACCCCGGGACAGGGAATTATGGCTACACCTTC. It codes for CSASYPGTGNYGYTF.

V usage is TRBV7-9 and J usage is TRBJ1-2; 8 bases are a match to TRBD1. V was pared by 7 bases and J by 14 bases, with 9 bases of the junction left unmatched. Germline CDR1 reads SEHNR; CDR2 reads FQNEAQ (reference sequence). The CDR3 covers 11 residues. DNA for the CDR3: TGTGCCAGCAACCAACAGGGGGGGAGGACCTTC. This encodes CASNQQGGRTF. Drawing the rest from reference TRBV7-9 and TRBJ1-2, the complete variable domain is DTGVSQNPRHKITKRGQNVTFRCDPISEHNRLYWYRQTLGQGPEFLTYFQNEAQLEKSRLLSDRFSAERPKGSFSTLEIQRTEQGDSAMYLCASNQQGGRTFGSGTRLTVV.

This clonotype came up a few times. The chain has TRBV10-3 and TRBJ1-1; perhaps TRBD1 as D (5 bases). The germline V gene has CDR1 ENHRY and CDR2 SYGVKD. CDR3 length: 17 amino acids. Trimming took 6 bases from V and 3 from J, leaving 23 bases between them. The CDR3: CAIRLFCGDYLDTEAFF. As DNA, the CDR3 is TGTGCCATCAGATTATTCTGCGGGGACTACCTTGACACTGAAGCTTTCTTT.

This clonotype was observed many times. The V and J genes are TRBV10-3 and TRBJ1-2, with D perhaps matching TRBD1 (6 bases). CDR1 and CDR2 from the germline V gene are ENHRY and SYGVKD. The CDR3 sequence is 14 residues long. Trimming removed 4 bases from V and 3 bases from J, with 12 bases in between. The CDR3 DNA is TGTGCCATCAGTGCCCCAGGGGAGGACTATGGCTACACCTTC. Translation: CAISAPGEDYGYTF.

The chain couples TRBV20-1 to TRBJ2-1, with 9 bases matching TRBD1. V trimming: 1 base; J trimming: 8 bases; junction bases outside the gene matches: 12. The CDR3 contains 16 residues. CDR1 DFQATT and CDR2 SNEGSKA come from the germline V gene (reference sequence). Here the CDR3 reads CSARVPPGQGIHEQFF. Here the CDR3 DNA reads TGCAGTGCTAGAGTGCCTCCGGGACAGGGAATCCATGAGCAGTTCTTC.

The CDR3 region is CATAAAYGNTIYF. The CDR3 bases are TGTGCCACCGCGGCAGCGTATGGAAACACCATATATTTT. This chain uses TRBV28 with TRBJ1-3; D call uncertain. CDR3 length: 13 amino acids. Trimming cost V 10 bases and J 3 bases, with 13 bases left between them. The germline gives CDR1 MDHEN, CDR2 SYDVKM.

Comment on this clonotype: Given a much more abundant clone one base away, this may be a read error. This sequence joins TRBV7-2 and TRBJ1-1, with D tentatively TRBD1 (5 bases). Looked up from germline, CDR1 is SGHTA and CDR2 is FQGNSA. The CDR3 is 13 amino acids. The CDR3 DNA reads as TGTGCCAGCAGCTTAGTAACGGGGACTGAAGCTATCTTT. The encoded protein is CASSLVTGTEAIF.

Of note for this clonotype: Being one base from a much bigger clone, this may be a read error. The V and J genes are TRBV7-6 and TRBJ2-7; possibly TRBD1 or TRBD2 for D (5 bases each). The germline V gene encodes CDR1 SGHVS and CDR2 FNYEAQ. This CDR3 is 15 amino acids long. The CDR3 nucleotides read TGTGCCAGCAGCGTAACCCGGGACCGACCATACGAGCTGTACTTC. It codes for CASSVTRDRPYELYF. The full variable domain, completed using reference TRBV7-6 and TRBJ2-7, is GAGVSQSPRYKVTKRGQDVALRCDPISGHVSLYWYRQALGQGPEFLTYFNYEAQQDKSGLPNDRFSAERPEGSISTLTIQRTEQRDSAMYRCASSVTRDRPYELYFGPGTRLTVT.

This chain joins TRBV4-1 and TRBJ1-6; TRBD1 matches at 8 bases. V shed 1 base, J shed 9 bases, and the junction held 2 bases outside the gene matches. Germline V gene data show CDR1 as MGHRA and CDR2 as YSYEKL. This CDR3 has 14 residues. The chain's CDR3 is CASSQGTGPSPLHF. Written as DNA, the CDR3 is TGCGCCAGCAGCCAAGGGACAGGGCCTTCACCCCTCCACTTT.

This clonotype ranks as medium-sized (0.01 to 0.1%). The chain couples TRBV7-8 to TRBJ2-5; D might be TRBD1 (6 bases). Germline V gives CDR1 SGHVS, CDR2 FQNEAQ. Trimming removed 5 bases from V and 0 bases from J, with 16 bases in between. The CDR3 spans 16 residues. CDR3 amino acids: CASSRRTDLYQETQYF. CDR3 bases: TGTGCCAGCAGCCGTAGGACAGATCTGTACCAAGAGACCCAGTACTTC.

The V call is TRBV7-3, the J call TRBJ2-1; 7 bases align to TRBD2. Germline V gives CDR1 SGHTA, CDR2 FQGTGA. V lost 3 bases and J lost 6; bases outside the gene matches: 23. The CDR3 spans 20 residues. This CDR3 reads CASSFHNHRDYRWVPNEQFF. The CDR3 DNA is TGTGCCAGCAGCTTCCATAATCACCGGGACTACCGTTGGGTCCCCAATGAGCAGTTCTTC.